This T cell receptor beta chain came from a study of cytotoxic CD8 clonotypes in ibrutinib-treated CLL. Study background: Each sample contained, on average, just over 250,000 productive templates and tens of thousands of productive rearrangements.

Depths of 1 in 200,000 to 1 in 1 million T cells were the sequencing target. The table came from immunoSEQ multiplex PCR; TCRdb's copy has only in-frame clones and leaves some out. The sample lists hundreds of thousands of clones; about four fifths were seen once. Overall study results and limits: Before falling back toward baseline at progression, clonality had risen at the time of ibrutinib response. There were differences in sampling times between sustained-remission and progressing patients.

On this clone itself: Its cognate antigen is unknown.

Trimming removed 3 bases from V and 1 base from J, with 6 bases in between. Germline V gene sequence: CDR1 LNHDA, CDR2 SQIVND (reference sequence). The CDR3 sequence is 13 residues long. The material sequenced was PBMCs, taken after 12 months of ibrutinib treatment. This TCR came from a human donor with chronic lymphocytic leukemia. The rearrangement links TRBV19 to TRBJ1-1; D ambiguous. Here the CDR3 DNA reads TGTGCCAGTAGTATTTTCCGGAACACTGAAGCTTTCTTT. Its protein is CASSIFRNTEAFF.